These 23 T cell receptor beta chains came from one sample sequenced in a study of T cells after yellow fever vaccination. One entry per CDR3 protein, called by TCRdb with MiXCR from the 5' RACE reads. The sample has 100,000 to 150,000 distinct CDR3 sequences, nearly 15% seen once. The sequenced sample was CD8+ T cells sorted from PBMCs, obtained 5 days after the yellow fever booster vaccination. These receptors all come from a man between 18 and 35 years old who received the YFV17D yellow fever vaccine.

This clonotype was counted many times. V and J are TRBV4-3 and TRBJ2-2; no clear D gene. This CDR3 has 14 amino acids. Germline-derived CDR1 and CDR2 are LGHNA and YSLEER. The V end was cut by 4 bases, the J end by 3 bases, with 9 bases between. CDR3 sequence: CASSLIQYTGELFF. CDR3 bases: TGCGCCAGCAGCCTCATCCAGTACACCGGGGAGCTGTTTTTT.

The chain carries TRBV20-1 and TRBJ2-3; 16 nucleotides align to TRBD2. CDR1 and CDR2 from the germline V gene are DFQATT and SNEGSKA (reference sequence). Germline trimming cut 5 bases from V and 8 bases from J; bases unmatched to any gene: 4. CDR3 length equals 14 residues. The CDR3 sequence is CSAGTSGGAVTQYF. The DNA for the CDR3 is TGCAGTGCTGGGACTAGCGGGGGGGCGGTTACGCAGTATTTT.

The chain couples TRBV2 to TRBJ1-4, with D perhaps TRBD1 (5 bases). V shed 10 bases and J shed 0 bases, with 21 bases lying between them. The CDR3 is made up of 17 amino acids. Looked up from germline, CDR1 is SNHLY and CDR2 is FYNNEI. In nucleotides, the CDR3 is TGTGCCACTGTGGGCCCCAGGGAAGACACAACTAATGAAAAACTGTTTTTT. It encodes CATVGPREDTTNEKLFF.

This rearrangement joins TRBV24-1 to TRBJ1-2; D is possibly TRBD1 (5 bases). CDR3 length equals 12 residues. V shed 9 bases and J shed 3 bases, with 10 bases lying between them. Germline V gene sequence: CDR1 KGHDR, CDR2 SFDVKD. CDR3 amino acids: CATSDTYYGYTF. For the CDR3, the DNA is TGTGCCACCTCGGACACTTACTATGGCTACACCTTC.

This clonotype was seen a handful of times. This chain joins TRBV5-1 and TRBJ2-7; D unclear. The CDR3 runs to 13 residues. Germline V gives CDR1 SGHRS, CDR2 YFSETQ. V was cut by 0 bases and J by 10 bases, with 14 bases left in between. The CDR3 nucleotides read TGCGCCAGCAGCTTGGGGGTCAAGACCGAACAGTACTTC. Translation: CASSLGVKTEQYF.

This clonotype came up a few times. The CDR3 nucleotides are TGTGCCAGCAGCCGACTGGACAATGAGCAGTTCTTC. This encodes CASSRLDNEQFF. V gene TRBV7-8 combines with J gene TRBJ2-1; D is undetermined. Germline-derived CDR1 and CDR2 are SGHVS and FQNEAQ. V shed 5 bases and J shed 5 bases, with 7 bases lying between them. There are 12 residues in the CDR3.

J is TRBJ2-5 and V is TRBV25-1, with a weak D call TRBD2 (6 bases). Germline V CDR1 and CDR2: MGHDK, SYGVNS. Trimming pared 0 bases from V and 3 bases from J, leaving 8 bases between. This CDR3 has 14 amino acids. CDR3 nucleotide sequence: TGTGCCAGCAGTGAATATACGGGGGAAGAGACCCAGTACTTC. Its protein is CASSEYTGEETQYF.

This clonotype was seen many times. The V call is TRBV4-3, the J call TRBJ2-3; D is perhaps TRBD2 (5 bases). The V gene's germline CDR1 is LGHNA and CDR2 YSLEER. The CDR3 sequence is 16 residues long. Trimming shortened V by 0 bases and J by 0 bases, and 10 bases separated the two germline ends. CDR3 protein: CASSQEDGGSTDTQYF. DNA for the CDR3: TGCGCCAGCAGCCAAGAAGATGGAGGTAGCACAGATACGCAGTATTTT.

This clonotype was detected a few times. The chain is built from TRBV7-2 and TRBJ1-1; a weak D match, TRBD1 (5 bases). The germline gives CDR1 SGHTA, CDR2 FQGNSA. The V end was cut by 2 bases, the J end by 3 bases, with 10 bases between. The CDR3 length is 14 residues. The DNA for the CDR3 is TGTGCCAGCAGCTTATGGGGGGAGGACACTGAAGCTTTCTTT. This encodes CASSLWGEDTEAFF.

The chain links TRBV12-3 or TRBV12-4 to TRBJ2-3, with D unclear. V was clipped by 3 bases and J by 0 bases, with 16 bases between them. The CDR3 runs to 17 residues. In DNA form, the CDR3 reads TGTGCCAGCAGTTTCCCCCACTGGAAATCTAGCACAGATACGCAGTATTTT. It yields the protein CASSFPHWKSSTDTQYF.

This clonotype came up a few times. The chain joins TRBV12-3 or TRBV12-4 to TRBJ1-1; D ambiguous. Trimming shortened V by 1 base and J by 5 bases, and 5 bases separated the two germline ends. The CDR3 runs 12 residues. The CDR3 bases are TGTGCCAGCAGTTTAGACAGAACTGAAGCTTTCTTT. Amino acid sequence: CASSLDRTEAFF.

This clonotype has ten or more counts. The rearrangement joins TRBV4-1 to TRBJ2-7; no firm D call. CDR1 and CDR2 (germline): MGHRA, YSYEKL. V was pared by 0 bases and J by 3 bases, with 6 bases between. The CDR3 contains 13 residues. The CDR3 DNA reads TGCGCCAGCAGCCAAGAGGCCAGCTACGAGCAGTACGTC. Translating gives CASSQEASYEQYV.

This clonotype was counted between two and nine times. V is TRBV6-2 or TRBV6-3 and J is TRBJ2-1; 8 bases are a match to TRBD1. Unmatched junction bases numbered 6, after V lost 2 bases and J lost 0 bases. The CDR3 has 17 residues. Germline V lookup: CDR1 MNHEY, CDR2 SVGEGT. The CDR3 coding sequence is TGTGCCAGCAGTTACGAAATACAGGGGGTCTCCTACAATGAGCAGTTCTTC. This gives the protein CASSYEIQGVSYNEQFF.

This CDR3 reads CAWSRVAGKLGQYF. The CDR3, as DNA: TGTGCCTGGAGTCGGGTAGCGGGGAAACTAGGGCAGTACTTC. The chain couples TRBV30 to TRBJ2-7; TRBD2 agrees at 8 bases. Germline values: CDR1 GTSNPN, CDR2 SVGIG (reference sequence). V shed 2 bases, J shed 9 bases, and the junction held 12 bases outside the gene matches. The CDR3 runs 14 residues.

The CDR3 DNA sequence: TGTGCCAGCAGTCAACGGCGGGACGGGGAGACCCAGTACTTC. The encoded protein is CASSQRRDGETQYF. The rearrangement links TRBV28 to TRBJ2-5; perhaps TRBD2 as D (6 bases). Germline CDR1 and CDR2: MDHEN and SYDVKM. This CDR3 has 14 amino acids. V was pared by 5 bases and J by 5 bases, with 15 bases between.

This chain connects TRBV27 to TRBJ2-3; no clear D gene. CDR3 size: 17 residues. CDR1 and CDR2 from the germline V gene are MNHEY and SMNVEV (reference sequence). Trimming stripped 6 bases from V and 0 bases from J, with 19 bases between. CDR3 loop: CASSPKLPEASTDTQYF. For the CDR3, the DNA is TGTGCCAGCAGCCCGAAGTTACCCGAAGCTAGCACAGATACGCAGTATTTT.

Of note for this clonotype: Being one base from a much bigger clone, this may be a read error. V gene TRBV4-3 combines with J gene TRBJ2-5, with D perhaps matching TRBD1 (7 bases). CDR3 length equals 14 residues. Germline assignment: CDR1 LGHNA and CDR2 YSLEER. The ends were cut back, 3 bases at V and 5 bases at J, with 13 bases in the middle. This CDR3 reads CASSQQGGVETQYF. The CDR3 nucleotides read TGCGCCAGCAGCCAGCAGGGGGGAGTTGAGACCCAGTACTTC.

This chain links TRBV7-7 with TRBJ2-1; D may match TRBD1 or TRBD2 (5 bases each). V was trimmed by 1 base and J by 8 bases, leaving 18 bases between them. The CDR3 is 16 amino acids. The germline V gene has CDR1 SSHAT and CDR2 FNYEAQ (reference sequence). Here the CDR3 DNA reads TGTGCCAGCAGCTTAGGAATGGGGGTGGATCTCCATGAGCAGTTCTTC. This translates into CASSLGMGVDLHEQFF.

This clonotype has more than one count but fewer than ten. The genes are TRBV6-5 and TRBJ1-5, with 12 bases lining up with TRBD1. The CDR3 has 16 amino acids. V shed 7 bases and J 7 bases; nucleotides not matched to a gene: 11. Germline values: CDR1 MNHEY, CDR2 SVGAGI. The CDR3 DNA reads as TGTGCCAGCACCCCCTCCGGGACAGGGGGCGAACAGCCCCAGCATTTT. Amino acid sequence: CASTPSGTGGEQPQHF.

The gene calls are TRBV7-2 and TRBJ1-2; no firm D call. The CDR3 runs to 12 residues. The germline V gene encodes CDR1 SGHTA and CDR2 FQGNSA. V lost 3 bases to trimming and J lost 7 bases, with 9 bases between them. The CDR3 DNA sequence: TGTGCCAGCAGCTTGGACCGGGCTGGCTACACCTTC. This codes for CASSLDRAGYTF.

The rearrangement joins TRBV6-1 to TRBJ2-1, with 8 bases identical to TRBD1. V lost 7 bases to trimming and J lost 9 bases; unmatched junction nucleotides: 14. The V gene's germline CDR1 is MNHNS and CDR2 SASEGT. The CDR3 sequence is 15 residues long. Written as DNA, the CDR3 is TGTGCCAGCACCCGCATTTTTCCAGGGGGCTCTGAGCAGTTCTTC. Protein: CASTRIFPGGSEQFF.

This clonotype was detected only a few times. This chain uses TRBV6-1 with TRBJ1-1; 7 positions agree with TRBD1. This CDR3 is 13 amino acids long. With 5 bases clipped from V and 6 bases from J, the junction kept 6 bases outside the gene matches. CDR1 and CDR2 from the germline V gene are MNHNS and SASEGT. The chain's CDR3 is CASSPTGASEAFF. The CDR3 DNA follows: TGTGCCAGCAGTCCTACAGGGGCGTCTGAAGCTTTCTTT.

This clonotype has only a few counts. V is TRBV5-1 and J is TRBJ2-1, with D possibly TRBD1 on 5 matching bases. V lost 2 bases and J 6 bases, leaving 9 bases between the germline ends. Germline CDR1 and CDR2: SGHRS and YFSETQ. CDR3 length equals 13 residues. This CDR3 is CASSFAGFNEQFF. Written as DNA, the CDR3 is TGCGCCAGCAGCTTTGCAGGGTTCAATGAGCAGTTCTTC.